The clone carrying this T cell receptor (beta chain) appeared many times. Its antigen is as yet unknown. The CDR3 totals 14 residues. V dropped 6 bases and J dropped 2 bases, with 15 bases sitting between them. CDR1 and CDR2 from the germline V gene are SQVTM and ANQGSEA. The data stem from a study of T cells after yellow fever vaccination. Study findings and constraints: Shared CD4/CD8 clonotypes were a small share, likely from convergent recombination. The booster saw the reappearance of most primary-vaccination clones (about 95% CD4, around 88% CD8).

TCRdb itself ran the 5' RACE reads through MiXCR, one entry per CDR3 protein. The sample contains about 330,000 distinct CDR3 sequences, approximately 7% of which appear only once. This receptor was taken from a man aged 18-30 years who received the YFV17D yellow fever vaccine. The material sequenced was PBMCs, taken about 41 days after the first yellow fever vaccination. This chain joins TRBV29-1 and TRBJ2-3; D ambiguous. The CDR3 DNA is TGCAGCGTCCACACCGGACGGATCACAGATACGCAGTATTTT. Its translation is CSVHTGRITDTQYF.